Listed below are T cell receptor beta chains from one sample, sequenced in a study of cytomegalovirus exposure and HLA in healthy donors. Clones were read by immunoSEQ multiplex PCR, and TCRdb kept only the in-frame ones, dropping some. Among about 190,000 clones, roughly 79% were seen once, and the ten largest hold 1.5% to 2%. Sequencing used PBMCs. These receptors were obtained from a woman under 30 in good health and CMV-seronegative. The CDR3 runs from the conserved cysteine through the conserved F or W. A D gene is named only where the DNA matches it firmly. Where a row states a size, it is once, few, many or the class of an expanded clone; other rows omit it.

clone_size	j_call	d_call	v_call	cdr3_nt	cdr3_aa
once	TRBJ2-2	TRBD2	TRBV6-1	TGTGCCACCCCTTTAGCGGGGGCGAACACCGGGGAGCTGTTTTTT	CATPLAGANTGELFF
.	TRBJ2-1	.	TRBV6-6	TGTGCCAGCAGTTATCGGGCTAGCGATGAGCAGTTCTTC	CASSYRASDEQFF
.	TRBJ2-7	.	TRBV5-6	TGTGCCAGCAGCTTGGCCGTCGAGCAGTACTTC	CASSLAVEQYF
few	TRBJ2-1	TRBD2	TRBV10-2	TGCGCCAGCAGTGAGTCCTCACTAGCGGGGGGAAATGAGCAGTTCTTC	CASSESSLAGGNEQFF
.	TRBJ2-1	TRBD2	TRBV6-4	TGTGCCAGCAGCGTGACTAGCGGGAGGCCTTGGGATGAGCAGTTCTTC	CASSVTSGRPWDEQFF
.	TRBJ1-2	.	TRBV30	TGTGCCTGGAGCCAGGCCTATGGCTACACCTTC	CAWSQAYGYTF
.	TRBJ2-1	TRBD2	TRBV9	TGTGCCAGCAGCGTAGTAAGCGGGAGCCTCTACAATGAGCAGTTCTTC	CASSVVSGSLYNEQFF
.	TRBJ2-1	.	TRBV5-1	TGCGCCAGCAGCCCGGGATCTGAGCAGTTCTTC	CASSPGSEQFF
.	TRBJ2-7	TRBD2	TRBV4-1	TGCGCCAGCAGCCTCCAGCGGGGGACTTACTACGAGCAGTACTTC	CASSLQRGTYYEQYF
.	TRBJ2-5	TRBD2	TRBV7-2	TGTGCCAGCAGCTTAGCGAGCCTGGTAGCGGGAGAGGAGACCCAGTACTTC	CASSLASLVAGEETQYF
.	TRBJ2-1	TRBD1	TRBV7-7	TGTGCCAGCAGCCGCTCGACAGGGGAAAATGAGCAGTTCTTC	CASSRSTGENEQFF
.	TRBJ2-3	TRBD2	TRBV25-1	TGTGCCAGCAGTGAACAGTTTGGTTCGCGGGGGGGCCTAGATACGCAGTATTTT	CASSEQFGSRGGLDTQYF
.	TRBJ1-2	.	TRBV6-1	TGTGCCAGCAGTGAAGAGTTTATAGCTAACTATGGCTACACCTTC	CASSEEFIANYGYTF
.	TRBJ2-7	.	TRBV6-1	TGTGCCAGCAGTCAACGAGCGGACCCCTCCTACGAGCAGTACTTC	CASSQRADPSYEQYF
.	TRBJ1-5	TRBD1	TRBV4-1	TGCGCCAGCAGCCACCCTACTGGGCGGGGACAGAATCAGCCCCAGCATTTT	CASSHPTGRGQNQPQHF
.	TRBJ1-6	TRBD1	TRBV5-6	TGTGCCAGCAGCGCGGGACAGGTCGATAATTCACCCCTCCACTTT	CASSAGQVDNSPLHF
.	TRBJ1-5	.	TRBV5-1	TGCGCCAGCAGCGCCGAGGGTCTTAGCAATCAGCCCCAGCATTTT	CASSAEGLSNQPQHF
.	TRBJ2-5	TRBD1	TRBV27	TGTGCCAGCAACCCTTCCGGGACAGGGGGCGGGAAGACCCAGTACTTC	CASNPSGTGGGKTQYF
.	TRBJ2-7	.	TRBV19	TGTGCCAGTAGTATTACGGGTTCCCCCTACGAGCAGTACTTC	CASSITGSPYEQYF
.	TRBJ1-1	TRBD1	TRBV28	TGTGCCAGCAGTCTACTGACAGGGGTGGCTGAAGCTTTCTTT	CASSLLTGVAEAFF
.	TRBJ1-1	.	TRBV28	TGTGCCAGCAGTCCGGGACACTCTGAAGCTTTCTTT	CASSPGHSEAFF
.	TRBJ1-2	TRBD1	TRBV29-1	TGCAGCACAAAGGACAGGGAATTCGACTATGGCTACACCTTC	CSTKDREFDYGYTF
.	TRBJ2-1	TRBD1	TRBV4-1	TGCGCCAGCAGCCAAGACCCCGGGACAGGGGGTATCAATGAGCAGTTCTTC	CASSQDPGTGGINEQFF
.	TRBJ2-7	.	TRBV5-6	TGTGCCAGCAGCTTTGTCGGGAGCTCCTACGAGCAGTACTTC	CASSFVGSSYEQYF
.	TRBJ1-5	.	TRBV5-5	TGTGCCAGCAGCTTGGAGGGACTAATTAGCAATCAGCCCCAGCATTTT	CASSLEGLISNQPQHF
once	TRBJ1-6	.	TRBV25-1	TGTGCCAGCAGTGTCAGGATTAATAATTCACCCCTCCACTTT	CASSVRINNSPLHF
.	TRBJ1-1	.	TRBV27	TGTGCCAGCACCGACAGGTACACTGAAGCTTTCTTT	CASTDRYTEAFF
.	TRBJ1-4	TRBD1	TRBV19	TGTGCCAGTAGTATCCGGACAGGGGGAGGTGAAAAACTGTTTTTT	CASSIRTGGGEKLFF
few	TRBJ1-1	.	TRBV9	TGTGCCAGCAGCGTAGATCTCCGGGGAGGCACTGAAGCTTTCTTT	CASSVDLRGGTEAFF
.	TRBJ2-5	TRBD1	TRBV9	TGTGCCAGCAGAGGGACAGAAGAGACCCAGTACTTC	CASRGTEETQYF
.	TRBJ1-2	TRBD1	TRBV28	TGTGCCAGCAGTTCACCCCCCCGACAGGGGAACTATGGCTACACCTTC	CASSSPPRQGNYGYTF
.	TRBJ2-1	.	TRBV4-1	TGCGCCAGCAGCCAATTCAACAGGGTAATGTACAATGAGCAGTTCTTC	CASSQFNRVMYNEQFF
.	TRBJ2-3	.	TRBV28	TGTGCCAGCAGTTACCGGGGGACGTGGATGGATACGCAGTATTTT	CASSYRGTWMDTQYF
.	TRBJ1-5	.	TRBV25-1	TGTGCCAGCAGTGAAGAGGGTGGACAGCTTAATCAGCCCCAGCATTTT	CASSEEGGQLNQPQHF
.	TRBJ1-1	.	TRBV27	TGTGCCAGCAGTTTATTAGTCGGGAACCGGCACACTGAAGCTTTCTTT	CASSLLVGNRHTEAFF
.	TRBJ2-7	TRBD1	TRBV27	TGTGCCAGCAGTAGAACCGGGACAGCCTACGAGCAGTACTTC	CASSRTGTAYEQYF
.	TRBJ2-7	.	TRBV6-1	TGTGCCAGCACTCAGGGGACATCTCCCTACGAGCAGTACTTC	CASTQGTSPYEQYF
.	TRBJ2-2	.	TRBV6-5	TGTGCCAGCAGTTACTCCCCACATACCGGGGAGCTGTTTTTT	CASSYSPHTGELFF
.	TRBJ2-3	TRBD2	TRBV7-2	TGTGCCAGCAGCTTTAGTAGCGGGAGGGGCACAGATACGCAGTATTTT	CASSFSSGRGTDTQYF
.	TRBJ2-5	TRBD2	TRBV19	TGTGCCAGTAGGAGGACTAGCGGGGGGGCAGAAGAGACCCAGTACTTC	CASRRTSGGAEETQYF
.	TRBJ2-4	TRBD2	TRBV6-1	TGTGCCAGCAGTGAGGACTCCGGGACTAGCGGCCTCCTAGCCAAAAACATTCAGTACTTC	CASSEDSGTSGLLAKNIQYF
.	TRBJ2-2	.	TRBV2	TGTGCCAGCAAGGGGGAATTGACCGGGGAGCTGTTTTTT	CASKGELTGELFF
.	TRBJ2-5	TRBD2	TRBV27	TGTGCCAGCAGTTTCTCGACTAGCGGAGAGACCCAGTACTTC	CASSFSTSGETQYF
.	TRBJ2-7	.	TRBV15	TGTGCCACCAGCAGAGGACAGGTAGAGGGGTACGAGCAGTACTTC	CATSRGQVEGYEQYF
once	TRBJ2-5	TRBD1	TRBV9	TGTGCCAGCAGCGCCCCGGGACAGGGCAGGGAGACCCAGTACTTC	CASSAPGQGRETQYF
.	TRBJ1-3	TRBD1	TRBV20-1	TGCAGTGCTAGACGCGACAGGGAGTATTTT	CSARRDREYF
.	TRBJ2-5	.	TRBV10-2	TGCGCCAGCCTCAGCAACAGGGTAGAGACCCAGTACTTC	CASLSNRVETQYF
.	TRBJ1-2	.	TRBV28	TGTGCCAGCATCCCCCCCCGGGGGGCCCGGGGGGGCTACACCTTC	CASIPPRGARGGYTF
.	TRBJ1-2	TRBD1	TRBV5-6	TGTGCCAGCAGCTTCCCCGGACAGGACGTCTATGGCTACACCTTC	CASSFPGQDVYGYTF
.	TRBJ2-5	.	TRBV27	TGTGCCAGCAGTTTAGGGGGGAAACCCCAAGAGACCCAGTACTTC	CASSLGGKPQETQYF
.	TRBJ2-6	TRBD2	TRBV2	TGTGCCAGCACCCCCGGTGAGGTGGGGGGGGTTTTAGGGGCCAACGTCCTGACTTTC	CASTPGEVGGVLGANVLTF
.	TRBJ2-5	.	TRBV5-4	TGTGCCAGCAGCTGGGGGACATCACCAGAGACCCAGTACTTC	CASSWGTSPETQYF
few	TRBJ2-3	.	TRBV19	TGTGCCAGTAGTATAGGCGGGGTGGCTGTAGATACGCAGTATTTT	CASSIGGVAVDTQYF
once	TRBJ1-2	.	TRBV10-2	TGCGCCAGCAGTCCACAGGTCCCGTTGGGCTACACCTTC	CASSPQVPLGYTF
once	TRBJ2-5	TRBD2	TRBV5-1	TGCGCCAGCAGCTATCTCGCTAGCGGGGCACAAGAGACCCAGTACTTC	CASSYLASGAQETQYF